This TCR beta chain was recorded in a study of blood T cell repertoires in COVID-19. Study background: Collection of acute and convalescent COVID-19 samples took place in the United States, Italy and Spain. Sources were T cells, B-cell-depleted T cells, or PBMCs; the material itself was cDNA or gDNA.

V gave up 2 bases and J gave up 1 base, with 10 bases separating them. CDR1 and CDR2 from the germline V gene are SGHNT and YYREEE (reference sequence). The CDR3 has 15 amino acids. Per the authors' pipeline: Amplification of reference gene primers provided the estimated nucleated cell counts. Sequenced by immunoSEQ multiplex PCR; TCRdb stores in-frame clones only, minus some. The V and J calls and clone size come from that table; D and trimming were worked out from the DNA. The repertoire holds approximately 24,000 clones, with 85% to 90% as singletons. The sequenced sample was peripheral blood. V is TRBV5-4 and J is TRBJ1-5; weak D call: TRBD1 (6 bases). The TCR comes from a man between 70 and 80 years old with acute or convalescent COVID-19. CDR3 nucleotide sequence: TGTGCCAGCAGCTTTGGCGGACAGAGCAATCAGCCCCAGCATTTT. It specifies CASSFGGQSNQPQHF.